These 5 T cell receptor beta chains came from one sample sequenced in a study of blood T cell repertoires in COVID-19 (dated by TCRdb to the early 2020s). To prepare the library, the immunoSEQ multiplex PCR assay was applied. In its TCRdb copy, this immuneACCESS table keeps in-frame sequences only and misses some clones. Where compared with another copy, unresolved V genes explain less than half of these, and the others have no known cause. The sample records roughly 500,000 clones, 89% of which are singletons. The ten largest make up roughly 0.9% of the sample. Sequencing input: peripheral blood. The receptors derive from a young man with COVID-19, enrolled during active disease.

The chain couples TRBV18 to TRBJ1-1; 10 positions match TRBD1. V lost 3 bases to trimming and J lost 4 bases; unmatched junction nucleotides: 8. Germline assignment: CDR1 KGHSH and CDR2 LQKENI. The CDR3 covers 16 residues. CDR3 amino acids: CASSPTPGTGVTEAFF. In DNA form, the CDR3 reads TGTGCCAGCTCACCCACCCCCGGGACAGGGGTCACTGAAGCTTTCTTT.

The chain combines TRBV11-2 with TRBJ2-2; no definite D call. The CDR3 runs 15 residues. The V and J ends lost 4 bases and 0 bases respectively, with 9 bases between them. Looked up from germline, CDR1 is SGHAT and CDR2 is FQNNGV. The CDR3 coding sequence is TGTGCCAGCAGCTCCCGTACTCCGAACACCGGGGAGCTGTTTTTT. Its protein product is CASSSRTPNTGELFF.

The rearrangement joins TRBV9 to TRBJ1-2, with a possible D match to TRBD1 (5 bases). Looked up from germline, CDR1 is SGDLS and CDR2 is YYNGEE. Between the trimmed V and J ends, which lost 0 bases and 5 bases, there was a span of 14 bases. The length of the CDR3 is 15 residues. CDR3 sequence (DNA): TGTGCCAGCAGCGTAGGAGACAGTCCCGGTTATGGCTACACCTTC. Its translation is CASSVGDSPGYGYTF.

J is TRBJ2-1 and V is TRBV5-4; 10 nucleotides match TRBD2. Per the germline V gene, CDR1 is SGHNT and CDR2 is YYREEE (reference sequence). The CDR3 spans 16 residues. The V and J ends lost 0 bases and 8 bases, in that order; junction bases with no gene match: 8. CDR3 in DNA: TGTGCCAGCAGCTTGGCCACAGCGGGGGGGCAGGATGAGCAGTTCTTC. Its protein is CASSLATAGGQDEQFF.

The count of this clone is one. The chain couples TRBV11-2 to TRBJ2-5, with 7 bases fitting TRBD1. The V gene's germline CDR1 is SGHAT and CDR2 FQNNGV. After removal of 7 bases from V and 5 bases from J, the junction contained 10 bases not matched to a gene. This CDR3 is 14 amino acids long. The CDR3 coding sequence is TGTGCCAGCATTCGCAGGGGGTTGGGTGAGACCCAGTACTTC. Translation: CASIRRGLGETQYF.